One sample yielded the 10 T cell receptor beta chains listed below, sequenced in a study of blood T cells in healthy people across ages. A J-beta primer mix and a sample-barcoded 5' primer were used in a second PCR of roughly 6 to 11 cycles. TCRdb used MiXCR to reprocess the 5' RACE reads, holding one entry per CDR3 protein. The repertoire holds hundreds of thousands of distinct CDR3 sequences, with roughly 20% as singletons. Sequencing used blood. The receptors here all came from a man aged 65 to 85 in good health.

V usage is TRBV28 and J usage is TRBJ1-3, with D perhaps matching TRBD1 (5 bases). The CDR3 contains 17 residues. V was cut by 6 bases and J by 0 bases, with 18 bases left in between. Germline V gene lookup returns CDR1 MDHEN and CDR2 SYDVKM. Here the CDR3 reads CASSPSRRQSSGNTIYF. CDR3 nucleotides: TGTGCCAGCAGCCCTAGCCGCCGACAGAGCTCTGGAAACACCATATATTTT.

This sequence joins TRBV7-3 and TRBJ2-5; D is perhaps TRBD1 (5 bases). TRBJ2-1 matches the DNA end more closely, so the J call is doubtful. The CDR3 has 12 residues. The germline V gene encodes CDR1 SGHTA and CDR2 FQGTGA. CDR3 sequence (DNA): TGTGCCAGCAGCTTAGGGGCCGGGCAGCAGTTCTTC. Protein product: CASSLGAGQQFF.

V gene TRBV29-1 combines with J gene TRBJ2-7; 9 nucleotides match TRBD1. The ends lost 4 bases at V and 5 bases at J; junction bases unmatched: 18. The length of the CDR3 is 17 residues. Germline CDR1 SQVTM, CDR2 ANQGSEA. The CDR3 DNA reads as TGCAGCGTTGGGTATACTACGGGACAGGGCTATAGTAACGAGCAGTACTTC. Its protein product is CSVGYTTGQGYSNEQYF.

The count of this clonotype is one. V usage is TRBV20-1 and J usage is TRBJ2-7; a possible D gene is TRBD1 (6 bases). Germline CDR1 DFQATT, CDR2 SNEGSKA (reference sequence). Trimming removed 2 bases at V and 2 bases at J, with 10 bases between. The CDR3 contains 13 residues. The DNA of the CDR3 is TGCAGTGCTAGATCCGGACAGCCCTACGAGCAGTACTTC. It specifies CSARSGQPYEQYF.

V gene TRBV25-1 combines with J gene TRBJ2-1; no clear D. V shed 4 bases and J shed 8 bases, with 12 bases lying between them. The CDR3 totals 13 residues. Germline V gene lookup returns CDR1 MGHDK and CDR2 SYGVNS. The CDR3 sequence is CASSGRSFDEQFF. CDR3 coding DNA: TGTGCCAGCAGTGGGCGAAGTTTCGATGAGCAGTTCTTC.

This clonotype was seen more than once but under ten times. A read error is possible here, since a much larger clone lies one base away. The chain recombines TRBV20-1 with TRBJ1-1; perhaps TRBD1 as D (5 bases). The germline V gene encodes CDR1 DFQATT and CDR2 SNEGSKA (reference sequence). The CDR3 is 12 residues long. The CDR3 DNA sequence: TGCAGTGCGGGCAGGGCAAACATTGAAGCTTTCTTT. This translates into CSAGRANIEAFF.

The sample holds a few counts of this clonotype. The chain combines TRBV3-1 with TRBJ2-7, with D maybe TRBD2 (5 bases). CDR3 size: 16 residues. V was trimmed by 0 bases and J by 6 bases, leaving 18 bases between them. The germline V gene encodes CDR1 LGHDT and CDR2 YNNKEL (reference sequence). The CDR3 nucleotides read TGTGCCAGCAGCCAAGATATCGGGGAGCAAGCATTCGAGCAGTACTTC. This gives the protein CASSQDIGEQAFEQYF.

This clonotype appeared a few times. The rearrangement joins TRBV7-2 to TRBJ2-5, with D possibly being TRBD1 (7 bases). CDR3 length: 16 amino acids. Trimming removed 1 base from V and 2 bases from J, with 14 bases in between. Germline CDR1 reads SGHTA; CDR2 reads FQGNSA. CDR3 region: CASSLVPQGGQETQYF. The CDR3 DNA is TGTGCCAGCAGCTTAGTCCCGCAGGGGGGACAAGAGACCCAGTACTTC.

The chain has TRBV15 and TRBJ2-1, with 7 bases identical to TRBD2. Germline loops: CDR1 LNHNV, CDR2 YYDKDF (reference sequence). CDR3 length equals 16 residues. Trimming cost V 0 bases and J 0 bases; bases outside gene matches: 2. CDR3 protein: CATSRDRGSSYNEQFF. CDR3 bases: TGTGCCACCAGCAGAGATCGCGGGAGCTCCTACAATGAGCAGTTCTTC.

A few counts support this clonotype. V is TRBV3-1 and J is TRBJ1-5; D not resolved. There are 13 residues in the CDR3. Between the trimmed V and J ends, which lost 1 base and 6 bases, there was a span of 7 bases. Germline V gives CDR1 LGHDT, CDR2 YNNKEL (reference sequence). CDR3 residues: CASSQAPSQPQHF. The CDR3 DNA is TGTGCCAGCAGCCAAGCCCCTTCTCAGCCCCAGCATTTT.